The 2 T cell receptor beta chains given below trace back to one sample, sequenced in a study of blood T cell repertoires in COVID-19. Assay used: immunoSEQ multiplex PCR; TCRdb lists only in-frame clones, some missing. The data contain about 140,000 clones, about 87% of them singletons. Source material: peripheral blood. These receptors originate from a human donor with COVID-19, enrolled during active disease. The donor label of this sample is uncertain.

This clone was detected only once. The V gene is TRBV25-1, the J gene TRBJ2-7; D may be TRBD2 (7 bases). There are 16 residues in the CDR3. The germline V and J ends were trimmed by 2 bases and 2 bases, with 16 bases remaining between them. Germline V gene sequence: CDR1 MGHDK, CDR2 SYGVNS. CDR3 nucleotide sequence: TGTGCCAGCAGTGAACCTAGGGGGGGCCCCCCCTACGAGCAGTACTTC. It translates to CASSEPRGGPPYEQYF.

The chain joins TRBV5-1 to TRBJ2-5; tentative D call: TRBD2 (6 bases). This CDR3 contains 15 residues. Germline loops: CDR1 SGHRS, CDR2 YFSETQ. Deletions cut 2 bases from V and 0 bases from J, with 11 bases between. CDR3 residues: CASSFSLANQETQYF. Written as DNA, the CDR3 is TGCGCCAGCAGCTTTTCCCTAGCGAACCAAGAGACCCAGTACTTC.